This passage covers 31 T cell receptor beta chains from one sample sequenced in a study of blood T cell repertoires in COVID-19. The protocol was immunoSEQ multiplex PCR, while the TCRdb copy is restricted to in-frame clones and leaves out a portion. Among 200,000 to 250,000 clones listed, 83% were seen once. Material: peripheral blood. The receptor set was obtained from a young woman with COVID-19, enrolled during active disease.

CDR3 loop: CASSEEGRGRPEAFF. For the CDR3, the DNA is TGTGCCAGCAGTGAAGAGGGCAGGGGGAGGCCTGAAGCTTTCTTT. This chain uses TRBV2 with TRBJ1-1; 7 bases match TRBD1. Germline V CDR1 and CDR2: SNHLY, FYNNEI. V dropped 1 base and J dropped 6; count of bases not matched to a gene: 8. This CDR3 has 15 amino acids.

CDR3 DNA: TGCGCCAGCAGCCAAGATTTTCTAGCTGACTACAATGAGCAGTTCTTC. It yields the protein CASSQDFLADYNEQFF. J is TRBJ2-1 and V is TRBV4-3; D is possibly TRBD2 (5 bases). The germline gives CDR1 LGHNA, CDR2 YSLEER. This CDR3 has 16 residues. Trimming left V 0 bases short and J 3 bases short, with 12 bases between.

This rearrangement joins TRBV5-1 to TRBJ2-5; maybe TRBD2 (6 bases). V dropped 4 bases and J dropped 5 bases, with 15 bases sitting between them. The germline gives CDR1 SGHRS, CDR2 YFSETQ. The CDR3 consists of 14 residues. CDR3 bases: TGCGCCAGCAGCAAAGACACGGGAGTGGAGACCCAGTACTTC. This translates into CASSKDTGVETQYF.

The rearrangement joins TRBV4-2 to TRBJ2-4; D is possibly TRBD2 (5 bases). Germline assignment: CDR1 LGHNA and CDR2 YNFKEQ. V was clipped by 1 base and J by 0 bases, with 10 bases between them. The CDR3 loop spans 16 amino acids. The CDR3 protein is CASSQGADLAKNIQYF. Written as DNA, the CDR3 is TGTGCCAGCAGCCAAGGAGCGGACCTAGCCAAAAACATTCAGTACTTC.

The DNA for the CDR3 is TGTGCCAGCAGTTACCCAGGGGCCTACGAGCAGTACTTC. Its protein product is CASSYPGAYEQYF. The rearrangement links TRBV6-5 to TRBJ2-7; TRBD1 might be the D (6 bases). Germline loops: CDR1 MNHEY, CDR2 SVGAGI. This CDR3 has 13 residues. The V end was cut by 2 bases, the J end by 2 bases, with 7 bases between.

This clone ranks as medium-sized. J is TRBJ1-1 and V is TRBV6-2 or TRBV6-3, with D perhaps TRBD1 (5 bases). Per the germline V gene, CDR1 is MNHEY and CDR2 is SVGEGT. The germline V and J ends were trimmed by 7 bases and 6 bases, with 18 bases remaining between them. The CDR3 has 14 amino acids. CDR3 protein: CASTYSGQGSEAFF. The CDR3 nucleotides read TGTGCCAGCACCTACTCCGGGCAGGGTTCTGAAGCTTTCTTT.

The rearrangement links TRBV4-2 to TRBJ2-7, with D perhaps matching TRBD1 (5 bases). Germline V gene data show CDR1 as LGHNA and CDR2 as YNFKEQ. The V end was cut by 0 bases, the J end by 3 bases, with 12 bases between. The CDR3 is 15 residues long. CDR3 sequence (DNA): TGTGCCAGCAGCCAAGAAAGGTTCAGGGACTACGAGCAGTACTTC. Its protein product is CASSQERFRDYEQYF.

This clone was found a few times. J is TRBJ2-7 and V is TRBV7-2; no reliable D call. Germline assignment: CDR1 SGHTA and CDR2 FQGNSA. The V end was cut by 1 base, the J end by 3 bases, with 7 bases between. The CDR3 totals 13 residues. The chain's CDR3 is CASSLGQVYEQYF. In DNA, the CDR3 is TGTGCCAGCAGCTTAGGGCAGGTCTACGAGCAGTACTTC.

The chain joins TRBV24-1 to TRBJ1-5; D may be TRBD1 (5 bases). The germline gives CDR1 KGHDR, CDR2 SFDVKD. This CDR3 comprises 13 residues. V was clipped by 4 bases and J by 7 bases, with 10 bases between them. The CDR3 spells CATSETGNQPQHF. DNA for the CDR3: TGTGCCACCAGTGAAACAGGTAACCAGCCCCAGCATTTT.

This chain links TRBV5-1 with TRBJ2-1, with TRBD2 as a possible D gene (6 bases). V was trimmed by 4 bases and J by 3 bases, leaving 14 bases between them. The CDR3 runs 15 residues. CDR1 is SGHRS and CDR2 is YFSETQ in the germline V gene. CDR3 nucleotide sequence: TGCGCCAGCAGCCCGGGGGAGCGGAGCTACAATGAGCAGTTCTTC. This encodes CASSPGERSYNEQFF.

Here the CDR3 DNA reads TGTGCCAGCAACTGGAGGGAGGGGAACACTGAAGCTTTCTTT. It yields the protein CASNWREGNTEAFF. The chain carries TRBV6-5 and TRBJ1-1; D gene uncertain. There are 14 residues in the CDR3. In germline, CDR1 is MNHEY, CDR2 SVGAGI. V dropped 7 bases and J dropped 1 base, with 13 bases sitting between them.

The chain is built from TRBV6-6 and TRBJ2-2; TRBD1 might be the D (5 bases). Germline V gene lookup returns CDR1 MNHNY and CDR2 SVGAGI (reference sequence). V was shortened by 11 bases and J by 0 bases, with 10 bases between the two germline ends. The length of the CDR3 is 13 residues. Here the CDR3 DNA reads TGTGCCGGGGCACGGTCGAACACCGGGGAGCTGTTTTTT. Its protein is CAGARSNTGELFF.

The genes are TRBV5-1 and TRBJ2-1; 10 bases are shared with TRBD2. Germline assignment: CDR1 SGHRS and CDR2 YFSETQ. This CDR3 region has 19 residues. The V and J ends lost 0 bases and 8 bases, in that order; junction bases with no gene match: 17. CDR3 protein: CASSLAGDTSGAQGDEQFF. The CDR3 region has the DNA TGCGCCAGCAGCTTGGCCGGTGATACTAGCGGGGCCCAAGGAGATGAGCAGTTCTTC.

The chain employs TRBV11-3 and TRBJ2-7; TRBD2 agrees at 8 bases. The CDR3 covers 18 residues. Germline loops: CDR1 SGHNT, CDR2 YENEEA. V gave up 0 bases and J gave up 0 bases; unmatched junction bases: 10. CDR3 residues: CASSLEKVAGISSYEQYF. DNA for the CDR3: TGTGCCAGCAGCTTAGAGAAGGTAGCGGGGATAAGCTCCTACGAGCAGTACTTC.

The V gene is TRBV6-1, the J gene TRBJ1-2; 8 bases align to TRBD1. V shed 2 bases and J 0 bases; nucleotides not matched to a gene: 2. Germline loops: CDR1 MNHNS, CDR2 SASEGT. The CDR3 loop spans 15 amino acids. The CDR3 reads CASSEPGQANYGYTF. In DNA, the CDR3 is TGTGCCAGCAGTGAACCGGGACAGGCTAACTATGGCTACACCTTC.

The CDR3, as DNA: TGTGCCAGCAGATCCCTAGCGGGGGCCTCCTACGAGCAGTACTTC. Translation gives CASRSLAGASYEQYF. The chain has TRBV11-2 and TRBJ2-7; 10 positions agree with TRBD2. The CDR3 runs to 15 residues. CDR1 is SGHAT and CDR2 is FQNNGV in the germline V gene. The V segment lost 6 bases and the J segment 0 bases; nucleotides outside the gene matches: 5.

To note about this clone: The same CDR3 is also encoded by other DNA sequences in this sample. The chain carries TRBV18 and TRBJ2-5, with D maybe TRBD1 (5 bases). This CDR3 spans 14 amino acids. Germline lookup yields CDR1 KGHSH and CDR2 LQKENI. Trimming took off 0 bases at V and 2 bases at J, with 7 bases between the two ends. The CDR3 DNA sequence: TGTGCCAGCTCACCACCCACAGGTCAAGAGACCCAGTACTTC. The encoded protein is CASSPPTGQETQYF.

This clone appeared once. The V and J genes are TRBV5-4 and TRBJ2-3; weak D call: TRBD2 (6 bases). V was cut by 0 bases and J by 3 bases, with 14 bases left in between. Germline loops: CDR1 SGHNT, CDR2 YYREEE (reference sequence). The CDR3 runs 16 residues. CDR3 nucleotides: TGTGCCAGCAGCTTGGGGGGACGGCGGGGAACAGATACGCAGTATTTT. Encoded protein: CASSLGGRRGTDTQYF.

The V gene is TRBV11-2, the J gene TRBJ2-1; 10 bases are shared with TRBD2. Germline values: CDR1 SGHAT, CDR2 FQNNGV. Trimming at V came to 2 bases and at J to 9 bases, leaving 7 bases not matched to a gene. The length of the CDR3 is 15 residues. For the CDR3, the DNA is TGTGCCAGCAGCTTAACTAGCGGGGTCAGTATTGAGCAGTTCTTC. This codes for CASSLTSGVSIEQFF. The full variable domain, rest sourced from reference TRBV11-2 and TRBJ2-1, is EAGVAQSPRYKIIEKRQSVAFWCNPISGHATLYWYQQILGQGPKLLIQFQNNGVVDDSQLPKDRFSAERLKGVDSTLKIQPAKLEDSAVYLCASSLTSGVSIEQFFGPGTRLTVL.

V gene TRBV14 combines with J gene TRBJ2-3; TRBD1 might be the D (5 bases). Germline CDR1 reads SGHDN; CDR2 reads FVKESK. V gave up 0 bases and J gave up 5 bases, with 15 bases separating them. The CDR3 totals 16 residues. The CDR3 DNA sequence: TGTGCCAGCAGCCAAGATTTGATAGGGGCCGGAGATACGCAGTATTTT. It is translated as CASSQDLIGAGDTQYF.

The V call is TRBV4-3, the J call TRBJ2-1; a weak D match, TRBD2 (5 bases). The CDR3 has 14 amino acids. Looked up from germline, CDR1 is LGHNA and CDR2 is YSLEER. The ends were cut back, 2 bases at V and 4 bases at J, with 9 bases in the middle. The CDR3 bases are TGCGCCAGCAGCCAATCGAGCGGATACAATGAGCAGTTCTTC. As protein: CASSQSSGYNEQFF.

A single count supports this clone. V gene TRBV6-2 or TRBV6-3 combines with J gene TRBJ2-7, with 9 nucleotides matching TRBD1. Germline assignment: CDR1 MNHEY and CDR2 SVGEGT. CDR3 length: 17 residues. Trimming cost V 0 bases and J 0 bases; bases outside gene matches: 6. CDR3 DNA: TGTGCCAGCAGTTACTCAAGGACAGGGGACAACTCCTACGAGCAGTACTTC. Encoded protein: CASSYSRTGDNSYEQYF.

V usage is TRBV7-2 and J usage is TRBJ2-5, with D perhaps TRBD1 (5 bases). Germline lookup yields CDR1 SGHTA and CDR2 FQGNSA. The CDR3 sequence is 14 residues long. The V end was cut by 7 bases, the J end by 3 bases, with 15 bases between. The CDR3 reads CASKLRQGKETQYF. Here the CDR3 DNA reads TGTGCCAGCAAGCTTAGGCAGGGTAAAGAGACCCAGTACTTC.

The chain's CDR3 is CASRGTGANNQPQHF. The CDR3 DNA reads TGTGCCAGCAGGGGGACAGGGGCCAACAATCAGCCCCAGCATTTT. The rearrangement uses TRBV6-5 and TRBJ1-5, with 10 bases matching TRBD1. CDR1 is MNHEY and CDR2 is SVGAGI in the germline V gene. The CDR3 sequence is 15 residues long. Losses at the gene ends were 6 bases for V and 3 bases for J; bases not matched to a gene: 5.

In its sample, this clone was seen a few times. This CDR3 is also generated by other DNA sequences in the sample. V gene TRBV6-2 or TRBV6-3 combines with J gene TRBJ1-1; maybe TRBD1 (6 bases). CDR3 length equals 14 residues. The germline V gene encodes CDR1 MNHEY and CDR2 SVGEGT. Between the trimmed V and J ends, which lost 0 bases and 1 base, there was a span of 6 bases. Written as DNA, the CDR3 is TGTGCCAGCAGTTACTCAGGGGGGAACACTGAAGCTTTCTTT. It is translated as CASSYSGGNTEAFF.

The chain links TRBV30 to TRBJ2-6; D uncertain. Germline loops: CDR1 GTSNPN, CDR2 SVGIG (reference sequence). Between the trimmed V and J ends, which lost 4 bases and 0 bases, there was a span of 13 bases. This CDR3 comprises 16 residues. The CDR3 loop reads CAWNPTRLSGANVLTF. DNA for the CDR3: TGTGCCTGGAACCCAACGAGGCTCTCTGGGGCCAACGTCCTGACTTTC.

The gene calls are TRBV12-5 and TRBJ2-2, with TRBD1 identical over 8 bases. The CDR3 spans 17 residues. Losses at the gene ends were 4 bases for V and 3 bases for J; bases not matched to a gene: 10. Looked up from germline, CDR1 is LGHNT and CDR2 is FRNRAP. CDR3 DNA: TGTGCTAGTGGTTCGCCTACCAGGGGGCCGGACACCGGGGAGCTGTTTTTT. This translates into CASGSPTRGPDTGELFF.

Here the CDR3 DNA reads TGTGCCAGCTCACCAGCAGGGAGGACTGAAGCTTTCTTT. It encodes CASSPAGRTEAFF. V is TRBV18 and J is TRBJ1-1; possibly TRBD1 for D (5 bases). The CDR3 has 13 amino acids. Germline-derived CDR1 and CDR2 are KGHSH and LQKENI. V lost 2 bases, J lost 5 bases, and 9 bases lay in between.

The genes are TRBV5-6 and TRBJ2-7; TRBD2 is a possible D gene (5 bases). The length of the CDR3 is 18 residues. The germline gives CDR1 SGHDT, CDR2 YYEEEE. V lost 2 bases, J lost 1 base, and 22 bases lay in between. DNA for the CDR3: TGTGCCAGCAGCTTAGTTAGATCAACTAGTTGGTTATCCTACGAGCAGTACTTC. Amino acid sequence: CASSLVRSTSWLSYEQYF.

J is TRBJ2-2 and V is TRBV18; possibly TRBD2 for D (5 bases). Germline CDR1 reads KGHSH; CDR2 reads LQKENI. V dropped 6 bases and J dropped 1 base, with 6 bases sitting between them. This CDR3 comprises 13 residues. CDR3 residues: CASSRGNTGELFF. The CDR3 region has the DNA TGTGCCAGCTCCCGGGGGAACACCGGGGAGCTGTTTTTT.

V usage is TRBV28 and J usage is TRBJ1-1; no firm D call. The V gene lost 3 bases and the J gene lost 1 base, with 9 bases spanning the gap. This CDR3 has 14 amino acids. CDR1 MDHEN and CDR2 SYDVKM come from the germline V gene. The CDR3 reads CASSFVSSNTEAFF. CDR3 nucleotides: TGTGCCAGCAGTTTTGTGTCCTCGAACACTGAAGCTTTCTTT.